Below are 17 T cell receptor beta chains sequenced from a single sample in a study of coeliac disease. Sequenced by immunoSEQ multiplex PCR; TCRdb stores in-frame clones only, minus some. The data show roughly 7,900 clones, nearly 65% seen once. The sample consisted of lamina propria lymphocytes from the gut. The receptor source for this set is an older woman with active celiac disease.

This chain connects TRBV2 to TRBJ2-5; 7 bases agree with TRBD1. The closer fit of TRBJ2-7 to the DNA end suggests the J call may be wrong. The CDR3 has 17 amino acids. Germline assignment: CDR1 SNHLY and CDR2 FYNNEI. CDR3 loop: CASRGHPGTASNYEQYF. The CDR3 DNA sequence: TGTGCCAGCAGGGGACATCCCGGGACAGCCAGCAACTACGAGCAGTACTTC.

This clone has a handful of counts. This chain links TRBV7-8 with TRBJ2-7; 9 bases are shared with TRBD2. Germline-derived CDR1 and CDR2 are SGHVS and FQNEAQ. Germline trimming cut 2 bases from V and 3 bases from J; bases unmatched to any gene: 5. The CDR3 covers 15 residues. CDR3 DNA: TGTGCCAGCAGCTTAAAGGGCGGGAGGGGCTACGAGCAGTACTTC. This encodes CASSLKGGRGYEQYF. Drawing the rest from reference TRBV7-8 and TRBJ2-7, the complete variable domain is GAGVSQSPRYKVAKRGQDVALRCDPISGHVSLFWYQQALGQGPEFLTYFQNEAQLDKSGLPSDRFFAERPEGSVSTLKIQRTQQEDSAVYLCASSLKGGRGYEQYFGPGTRLTVT.

This rearrangement joins TRBV18 to TRBJ2-3; 10 positions agree with TRBD2. Germline CDR1 KGHSH, CDR2 LQKENI. The CDR3 runs 14 residues. V trimming: 9 bases; J trimming: 1 base; junction bases outside the gene matches: 4. CDR3 sequence (DNA): TGTGCCAGTGTTAGCGGGGGGCGCACAGATACGCAGTATTTT. Translating gives CASVSGGRTDTQYF.

This chain joins TRBV18 and TRBJ1-1; no clear D. The germline CDR1 and CDR2 sequences are KGHSH and LQKENI. CDR3 size: 13 residues. V dropped 3 bases and J dropped 1 base, with 6 bases sitting between them. The CDR3 protein is CASSPSPNTEAFF. Here the CDR3 DNA reads TGTGCCAGCTCACCTAGCCCGAACACTGAAGCTTTCTTT.

The chain recombines TRBV7-2 with TRBJ2-7; 13 nucleotides align to TRBD2. There are 15 residues in the CDR3. V lost 3 bases, J lost 5 bases, and 4 bases stayed unmatched. Germline CDR1 and CDR2: SGHTA and FQGNSA. This CDR3 is CASSFTSGGANEQYF. The CDR3 DNA reads as TGTGCCAGCAGCTTTACTAGCGGGGGGGCCAACGAGCAGTACTTC.

CDR3 DNA: TGTGCCAGCAGCTTAGATTCACTAGCGACCCAAAAAAGGCAGTACTTC. Its translation is CASSLDSLATQKRQYF. This sequence joins TRBV11-2 and TRBJ2-7, with 7 nucleotides matching TRBD2. The junction had 14 bases not matched to a gene; V was cut back by 0 bases and J by 9 bases. The CDR3 length is 16 residues. Germline V gene sequence: CDR1 SGHAT, CDR2 FQNNGV.

V and J are TRBV28 and TRBJ2-5; unclear D gene. The V gene lost 1 base and the J gene lost 2 bases, with 8 bases spanning the gap. Germline CDR1 MDHEN, CDR2 SYDVKM. This CDR3 has 14 residues. For the CDR3, the DNA is TGTGCCAGCAGTTTATATGATAGTCAAGAGACCCAGTACTTC. Amino acids: CASSLYDSQETQYF.

This clone was seen a handful of times. The chain carries TRBV10-2 and TRBJ2-5, with 7 bases that match TRBD1. V gave up 3 bases and J gave up 4 bases; unmatched junction bases: 8. The CDR3 spans 15 residues. The V gene's germline CDR1 is WSHSY and CDR2 SAAADI. This CDR3 is CASSEGTVRGETQYF. The CDR3 nucleotides are TGCGCCAGCAGTGAAGGGACAGTAAGAGGAGAGACCCAGTACTTC.

V and J are TRBV4-2 and TRBJ1-1; possible D gene TRBD1, 5 bases. The germline V gene has CDR1 LGHNA and CDR2 YNFKEQ. The V end was cut by 2 bases, the J end by 8 bases, with 15 bases between. CDR3 length equals 14 residues. The CDR3 bases are TGTGCCAGCAGCCAAATCGGCCAGGGAGGCGAAGCTTTCTTT. The encoded protein is CASSQIGQGGEAFF.

In this sample, this clone turned up a few times. The chain uses TRBV12-5 and TRBJ2-3, with 7 bases that match TRBD2. The CDR3 is 17 amino acids. The V gene's germline CDR1 is LGHNT and CDR2 FRNRAP. V lost 4 bases and J lost 1; bases outside the gene matches: 11. The CDR3 DNA follows: TGTGCTAGTGGTTCCCTACCCCGGGAGGAGGGCACAGATACGCAGTATTTT. It yields the protein CASGSLPREEGTDTQYF.

The chain links TRBV18 to TRBJ1-2; 7 positions match TRBD1. The CDR3 consists of 14 residues. Per germline, CDR1 KGHSH and CDR2 LQKENI. Trimming cost V 1 base and J 5 bases; bases outside gene matches: 4. The CDR3 loop is CASSPQGQTYGYTF. The DNA for the CDR3 is TGTGCCAGCTCACCACAGGGACAGACATATGGCTACACCTTC.

The chain carries TRBV28 and TRBJ1-5; tentative D call: TRBD1 (5 bases). The CDR3 contains 17 residues. Germline V lookup: CDR1 MDHEN, CDR2 SYDVKM. The V and J ends lost 1 base and 0 bases respectively, with 13 bases between them. The CDR3 protein is CASSLLSGILSNQPQHF. Here the CDR3 DNA reads TGTGCCAGCAGTTTATTGTCAGGGATTCTTAGCAATCAGCCCCAGCATTTT.

The V call is TRBV7-9, the J call TRBJ2-1; TRBD2 matches at 9 bases. CDR1 is SEHNR and CDR2 is FQNEAQ in the germline V gene (reference sequence). The CDR3 length is 17 residues. Unmatched junction bases numbered 13, after V lost 1 base and J lost 9 bases. CDR3 protein: CASSLEGAGGPRGEQFF. The CDR3, as DNA: TGTGCCAGCAGCTTAGAAGGGGCGGGAGGGCCTCGCGGTGAGCAGTTCTTC.

V is TRBV30 and J is TRBJ1-1; unclear D gene. This CDR3 region has 13 residues. In germline, CDR1 is GTSNPN, CDR2 SVGIG (reference sequence). Trimming stripped 7 bases from V and 1 base from J, with 13 bases between. CDR3 sequence (DNA): TGTGCCTTTTACGTGACAAGGAACACTGAAGCTTTCTTT. This codes for CAFYVTRNTEAFF.

Notes on this clone: The sample contains more than one DNA sequence encoding this CDR3. The rearrangement uses TRBV4-1 and TRBJ2-7; 10 nucleotides align to TRBD2. This CDR3 has 20 residues. V was clipped by 6 bases and J by 4 bases; unmatched bases: 24. Germline assignment: CDR1 MGHRA and CDR2 YSYEKL. The DNA for the CDR3 is TGCGCCAGCAGTCAATGGGGTACCGGAGCGGGGGGGTTAATTGGGTACGAGCAGTACTTC. Its protein product is CASSQWGTGAGGLIGYEQYF.

The chain uses TRBV7-2 and TRBJ2-7, with 9 positions matching TRBD2. Germline V lookup: CDR1 SGHTA, CDR2 FQGNSA. V lost 5 bases to trimming and J lost 3 bases; unmatched junction nucleotides: 2. CDR3 size: 13 residues. CDR3 sequence reads: CASSRGGGYEQYF. As DNA, the CDR3 is TGTGCCAGCAGCCGCGGGGGGGGCTACGAGCAGTACTTC.

The chain couples TRBV7-9 to TRBJ1-4, with 9 bases matching TRBD1. In germline, CDR1 is SEHNR, CDR2 FQNEAQ (reference sequence). The CDR3 runs to 15 residues. The junction had 6 bases not matched to a gene; V was cut back by 3 bases and J by 7 bases. CDR3 sequence: CASSFEQGAAEKLFF. CDR3 bases: TGTGCCAGCAGCTTCGAACAGGGGGCGGCTGAAAAACTGTTTTTT. The whole variable domain, remainder taken from reference TRBV7-9 and TRBJ1-4, is DTGVSQNPRHKITKRGQNVTFRCDPISEHNRLYWYRQTLGQGPEFLTYFQNEAQLEKSRLLSDRFSAERPKGSFSTLEIQRTEQGDSAMYLCASSFEQGAAEKLFFGSGTQLSVL.